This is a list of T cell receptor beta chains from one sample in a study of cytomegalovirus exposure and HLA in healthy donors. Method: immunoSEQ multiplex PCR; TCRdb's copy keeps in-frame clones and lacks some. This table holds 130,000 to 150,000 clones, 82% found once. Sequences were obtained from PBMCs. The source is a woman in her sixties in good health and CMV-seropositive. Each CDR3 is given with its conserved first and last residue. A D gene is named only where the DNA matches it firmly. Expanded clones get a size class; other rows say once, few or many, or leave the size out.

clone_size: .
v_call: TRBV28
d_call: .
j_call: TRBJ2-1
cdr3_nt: TGTGCCAGCAACCCTCCTCCAGGGAGGAATGAGCAGTTCTTC
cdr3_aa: CASNPPPGRNEQFF

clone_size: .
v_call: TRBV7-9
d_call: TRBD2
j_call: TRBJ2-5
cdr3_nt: TGTGCCAGCGGGGTAGCGGGAGAGGAGACCCAGTACTTC
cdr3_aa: CASGVAGEETQYF

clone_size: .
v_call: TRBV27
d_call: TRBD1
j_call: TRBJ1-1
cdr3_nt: TGTGCCAGCAGTCGGGACAGGATGAACACTGAAGCTTTCTTT
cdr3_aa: CASSRDRMNTEAFF

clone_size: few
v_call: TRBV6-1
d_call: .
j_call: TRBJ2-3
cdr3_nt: TGTGCCAGCAGTTTTGGACGAGGGTTGTTGTATTTT
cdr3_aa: CASSFGRGLLYF

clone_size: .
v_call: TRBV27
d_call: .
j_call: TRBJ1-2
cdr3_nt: TGTGCCAGCAGTCCAGGACAGCGCCCTTATGGCTACACCTTC
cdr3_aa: CASSPGQRPYGYTF

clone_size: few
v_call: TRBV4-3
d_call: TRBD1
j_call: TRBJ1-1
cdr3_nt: TGCGCCAGCAGCCAAGTAAGCAACAGGGGGCACACTGAAGCTTTCTTT
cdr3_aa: CASSQVSNRGHTEAFF

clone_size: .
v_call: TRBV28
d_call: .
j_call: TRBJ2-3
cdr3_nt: TGTGCCAGCAGTTTCCCAGGCACAGATACGCAGTATTTT
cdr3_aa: CASSFPGTDTQYF

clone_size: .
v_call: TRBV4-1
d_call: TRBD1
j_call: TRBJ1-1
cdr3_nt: TGCGCCAGCAGCCAGGGGACAGGGAGGGGAACTGAAGCTTTCTTT
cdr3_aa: CASSQGTGRGTEAFF

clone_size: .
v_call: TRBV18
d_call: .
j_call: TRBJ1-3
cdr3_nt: TGTGCCAGCTCACCCAGGCGGGACTCTTACTCTGGAAACACCATATATTTT
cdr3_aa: CASSPRRDSYSGNTIYF

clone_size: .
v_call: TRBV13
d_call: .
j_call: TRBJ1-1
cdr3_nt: TGTGCCAGCAGCTCTAGCAGGGGACTGAACACTGAAGCTTTCTTT
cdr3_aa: CASSSSRGLNTEAFF

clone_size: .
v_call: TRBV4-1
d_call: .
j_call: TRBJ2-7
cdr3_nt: TGCGCCAGCAGCCAAGTTCCAGGGAACTCCTACGAGCAGTACTTC
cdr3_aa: CASSQVPGNSYEQYF

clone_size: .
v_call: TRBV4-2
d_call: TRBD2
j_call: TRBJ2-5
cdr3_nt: TGTGCCAGCAGCCAAAGGCCACTAGCGGAAGAGACCCAGTACTTC
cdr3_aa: CASSQRPLAEETQYF

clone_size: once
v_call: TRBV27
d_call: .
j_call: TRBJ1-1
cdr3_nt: TGTGCCAGCACCGACAGACTGAACACTGAAGCTTTCTTT
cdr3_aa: CASTDRLNTEAFF

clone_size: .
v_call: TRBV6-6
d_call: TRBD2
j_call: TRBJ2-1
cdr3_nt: TGTGCCAGCAGAGGGACTAGCGGGAGCAATGAGCAGTTCTTC
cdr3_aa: CASRGTSGSNEQFF

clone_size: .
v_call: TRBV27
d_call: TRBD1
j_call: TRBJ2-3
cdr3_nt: TGTGCCAGCAGTCCCCGACAGGGAGTTTGGACAGATACGCAGTATTTT
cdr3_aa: CASSPRQGVWTDTQYF

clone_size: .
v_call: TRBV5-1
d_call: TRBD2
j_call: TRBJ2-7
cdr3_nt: TGCGCCAGCAGCTTGGGTCCTAGCGGGCCCTCCTACGAGCAGTACTTC
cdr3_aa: CASSLGPSGPSYEQYF

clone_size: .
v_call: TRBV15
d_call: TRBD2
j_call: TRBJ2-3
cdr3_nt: TGTGCCACCAGCAGATCACGGGGGGACCTCCCAGATACGCAGTATTTT
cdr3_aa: CATSRSRGDLPDTQYF

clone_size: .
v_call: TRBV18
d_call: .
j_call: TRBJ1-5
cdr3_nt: TGTGCCAGCTCCCGAGACTCCCAGGGTCAGCCCCAGCATTTT
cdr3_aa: CASSRDSQGQPQHF

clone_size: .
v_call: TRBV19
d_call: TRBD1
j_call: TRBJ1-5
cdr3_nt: TGTGCCAGTAGTTACCGGGACAGGCGGGTCGATAGCAATCAGCCCCAGCATTTT
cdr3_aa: CASSYRDRRVDSNQPQHF

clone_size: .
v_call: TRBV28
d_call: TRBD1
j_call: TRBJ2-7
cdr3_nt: TGTGCCAGCGGGACAGAGGGAACCATAGGCGAGCAGTACTTC
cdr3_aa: CASGTEGTIGEQYF

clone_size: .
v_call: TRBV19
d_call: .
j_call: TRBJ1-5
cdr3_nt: TGTGCCAGTACGCCCAAGCCAGGGCAACCGAATCAGCCCCAGCATTTT
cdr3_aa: CASTPKPGQPNQPQHF

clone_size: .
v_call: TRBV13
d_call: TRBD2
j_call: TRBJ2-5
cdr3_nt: TGTGCCAGCAGCTTGGGGACTAGCGCACAAAGAGAGACCCAGTACTTC
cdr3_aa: CASSLGTSAQRETQYF

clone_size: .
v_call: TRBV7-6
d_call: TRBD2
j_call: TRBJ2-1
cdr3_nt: TGTGCCAGCAGCTTAACCAGCGGGAGGGATCTATACAATGAGCAGTTCTTC
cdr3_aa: CASSLTSGRDLYNEQFF

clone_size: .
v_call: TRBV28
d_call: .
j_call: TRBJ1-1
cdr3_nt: TGTGCCAGCAGTTTATCCCCAGGGAAAGCTTTCTTT
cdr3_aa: CASSLSPGKAFF

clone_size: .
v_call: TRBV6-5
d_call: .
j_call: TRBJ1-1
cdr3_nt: TGTGCCAGCAGTGCCACACGGGGCACTGAAGCTTTCTTT
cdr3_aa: CASSATRGTEAFF

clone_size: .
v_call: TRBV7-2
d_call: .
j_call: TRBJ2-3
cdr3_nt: TGTGCCAGCAGCTTAGCGGGGCTGGGCACAGATACGCAGTATTTT
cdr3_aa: CASSLAGLGTDTQYF

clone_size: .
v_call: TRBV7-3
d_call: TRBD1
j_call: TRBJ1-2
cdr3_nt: TGTGCCAGCAGCCGGGGACAGTATGGCTACACCTTC
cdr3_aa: CASSRGQYGYTF

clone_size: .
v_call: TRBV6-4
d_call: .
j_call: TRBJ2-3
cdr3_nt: TGTGCCAGCAGTGACGGGGCAGACACAGATACGCAGTATTTT
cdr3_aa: CASSDGADTDTQYF

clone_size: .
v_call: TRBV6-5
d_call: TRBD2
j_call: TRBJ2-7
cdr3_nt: TGTGCCAGCAGTGACGGACTAGTGGGAGGGCAGTACTTC
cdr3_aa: CASSDGLVGGQYF

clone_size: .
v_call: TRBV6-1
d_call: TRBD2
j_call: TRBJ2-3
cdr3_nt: TGTGCCAGCAGTGCTCTAGCGGGAAAGACTAGCACAGATACGCAGTATTTT
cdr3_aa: CASSALAGKTSTDTQYF

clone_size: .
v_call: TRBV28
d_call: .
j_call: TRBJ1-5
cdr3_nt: TGTGCCAGCGGGCCCTATAGCAATCAGCCCCAGCATTTT
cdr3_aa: CASGPYSNQPQHF

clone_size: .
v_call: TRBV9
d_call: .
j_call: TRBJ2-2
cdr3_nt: TGTGCCAGCAGCGCCGGTGTTTGGGGGGGCGTCGGTATAACCGGGGAGCTGTTTTTT
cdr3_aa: CASSAGVWGGVGITGELFF

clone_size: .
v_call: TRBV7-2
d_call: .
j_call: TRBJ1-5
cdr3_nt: TGTGCCAGCAGCTTGAGTCCTCCTCAGCCCCAGCATTTT
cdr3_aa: CASSLSPPQPQHF

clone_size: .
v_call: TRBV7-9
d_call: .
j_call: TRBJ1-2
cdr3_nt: TGTGCCAGCAGCTTAGGTACAACCACTAACTATGGCTACACCTTC
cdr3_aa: CASSLGTTTNYGYTF

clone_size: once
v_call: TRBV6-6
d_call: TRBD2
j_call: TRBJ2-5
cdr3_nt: TGTGCCAGCAGCCCCGGGACTAGCGGGACCCAAGAGACCCAGTACTTC
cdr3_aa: CASSPGTSGTQETQYF

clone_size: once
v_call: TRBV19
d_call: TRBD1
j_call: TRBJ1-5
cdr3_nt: TGTGCCAGTAGTATAGCCCCACAGGGGGGGCATCGTAATCAGCCCCAGCATTTT
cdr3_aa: CASSIAPQGGHRNQPQHF

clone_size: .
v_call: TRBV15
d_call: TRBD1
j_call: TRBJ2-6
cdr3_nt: TGTGCCACCAGCAGGGGGACAGGCTCTGGGGCCAACGTCCTGACTTTC
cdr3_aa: CATSRGTGSGANVLTF

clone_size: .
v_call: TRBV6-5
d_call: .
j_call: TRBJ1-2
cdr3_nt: TGTGCCAGCAGCTCGGAGCAGCACTATGGCTACACCTTC
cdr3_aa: CASSSEQHYGYTF

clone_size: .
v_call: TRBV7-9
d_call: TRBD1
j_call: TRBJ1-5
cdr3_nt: TGTGCCAGCAGCTCGGGGACAGGGGGGAATCAGCCCCAGCATTTT
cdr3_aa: CASSSGTGGNQPQHF